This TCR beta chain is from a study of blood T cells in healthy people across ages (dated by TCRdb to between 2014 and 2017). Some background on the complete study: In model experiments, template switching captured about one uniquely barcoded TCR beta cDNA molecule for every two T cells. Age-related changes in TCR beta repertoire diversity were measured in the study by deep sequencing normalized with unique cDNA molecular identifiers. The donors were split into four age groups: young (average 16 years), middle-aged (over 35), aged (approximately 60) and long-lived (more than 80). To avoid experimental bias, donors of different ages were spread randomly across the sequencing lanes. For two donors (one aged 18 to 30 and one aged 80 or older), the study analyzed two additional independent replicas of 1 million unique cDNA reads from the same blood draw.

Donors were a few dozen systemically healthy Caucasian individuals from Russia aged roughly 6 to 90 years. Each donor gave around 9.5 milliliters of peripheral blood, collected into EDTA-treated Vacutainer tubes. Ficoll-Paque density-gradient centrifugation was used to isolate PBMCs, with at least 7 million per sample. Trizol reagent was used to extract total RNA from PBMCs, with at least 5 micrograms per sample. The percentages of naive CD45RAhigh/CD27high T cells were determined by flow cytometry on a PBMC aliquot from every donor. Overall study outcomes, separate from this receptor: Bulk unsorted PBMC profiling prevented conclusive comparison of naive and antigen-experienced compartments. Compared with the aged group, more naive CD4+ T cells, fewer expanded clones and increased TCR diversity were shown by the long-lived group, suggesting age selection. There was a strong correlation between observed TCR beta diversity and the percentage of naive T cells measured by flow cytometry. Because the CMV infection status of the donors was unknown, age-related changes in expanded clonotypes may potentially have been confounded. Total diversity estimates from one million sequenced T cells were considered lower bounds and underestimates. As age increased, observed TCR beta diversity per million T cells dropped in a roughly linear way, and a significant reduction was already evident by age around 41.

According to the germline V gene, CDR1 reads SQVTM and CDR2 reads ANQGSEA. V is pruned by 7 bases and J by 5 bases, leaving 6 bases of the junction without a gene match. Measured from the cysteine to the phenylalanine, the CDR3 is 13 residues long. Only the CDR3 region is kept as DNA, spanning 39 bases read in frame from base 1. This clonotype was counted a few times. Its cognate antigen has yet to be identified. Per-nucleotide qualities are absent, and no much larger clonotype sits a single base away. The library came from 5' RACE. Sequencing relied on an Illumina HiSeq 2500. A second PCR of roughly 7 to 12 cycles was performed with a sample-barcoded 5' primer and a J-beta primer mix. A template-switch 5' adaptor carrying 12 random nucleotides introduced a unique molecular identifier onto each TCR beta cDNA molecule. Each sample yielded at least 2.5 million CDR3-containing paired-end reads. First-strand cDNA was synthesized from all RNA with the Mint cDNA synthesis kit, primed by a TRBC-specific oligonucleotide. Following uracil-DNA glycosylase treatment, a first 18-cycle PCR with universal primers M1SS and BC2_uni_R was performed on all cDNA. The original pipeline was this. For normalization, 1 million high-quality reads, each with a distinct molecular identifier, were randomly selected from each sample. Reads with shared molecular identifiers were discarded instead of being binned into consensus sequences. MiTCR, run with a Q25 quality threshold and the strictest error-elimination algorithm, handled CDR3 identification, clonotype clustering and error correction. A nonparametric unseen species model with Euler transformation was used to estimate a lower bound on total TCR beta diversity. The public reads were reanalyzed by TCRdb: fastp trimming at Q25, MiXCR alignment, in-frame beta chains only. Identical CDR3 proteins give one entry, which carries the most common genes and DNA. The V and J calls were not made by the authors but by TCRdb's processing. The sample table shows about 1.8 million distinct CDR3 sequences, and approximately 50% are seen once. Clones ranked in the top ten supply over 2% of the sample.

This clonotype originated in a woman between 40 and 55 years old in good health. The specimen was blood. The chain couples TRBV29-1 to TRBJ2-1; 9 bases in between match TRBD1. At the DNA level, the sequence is TGCAGCGGCTGGGACAGGGCCAACAATGAGCAGTTCTTC. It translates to CSGWDRANNEQFF.